The entry below describes one TCR beta chain. The antigen is undetermined. The data originate from a study of radiotherapy plus CTLA-4 blockade in lung cancer. Notes on the study in general: After treatment with radiotherapy plus ipilimumab, TCR clones that came from the tumor expanded in blood.

The CDR3 has 17 amino acids. V gave up 3 bases and J gave up 2 bases, with 16 bases separating them. Germline CDR1 is KGHSH and CDR2 is LQKENI. TCRdb keeps only in-frame clones here, not all; method: immunoSEQ multiplex PCR. Of more than 90,000 clones listed, about four fifths are singletons. V gene TRBV18 combines with J gene TRBJ2-2; D not resolved. The sequences come from peripheral blood, collected from a patient treated with radiotherapy plus ipilimumab. The TCR sequence derives from a human donor with non-small cell lung cancer that progressed on radiotherapy plus ipilimumab. Some clones in this sample may be carry-over from other donors' samples. The CDR3 protein is CASSPSDARFNTGELFF. The CDR3 nucleotides are TGTGCCAGCTCACCTTCCGACGCGAGGTTTAACACCGGGGAGCTGTTTTTT.